What follows describes a single T cell receptor beta chain. As yet, its antigen is unknown. This sample was included in a study of T cells in tumors after PD-1 blockade. Across the whole study: Either cemiplimab 350 mg every 2 weeks or pembrolizumab 200 mg every 3 weeks was given. Daily vismodegib 150 mg continued in a subset of anti-PD-1-treated patients. Study findings and constraints: Roughly two fifths of tumor TCR clonotypes were also found in blood.

Some clones are missing from TCRdb's copy, which holds only in-frame ones; the method was immunoSEQ multiplex PCR. Of around 45,000 clones listed, more than 70% are singletons. The germline V and J ends were trimmed by 7 bases and 6 bases, with 10 bases remaining between them. The CDR3 runs 11 residues. Germline V lookup: CDR1 MDHEN, CDR2 SYDVKM. The J gene is TRBJ2-7, the V gene TRBV28; tentative D call: TRBD2 (6 bases). This TCR was sampled from a human donor with basal cell carcinoma. The specimen comprised PBMCs, sampled before anti-PD-1 treatment. CDR3 in DNA: TGTGCCAGCACCCTGGGGGGCGAGCAGTACTTC. It is translated as CASTLGGEQYF.